Each of the 14 T cell receptor beta chains below was sequenced from the same sample in a study of cytomegalovirus exposure and HLA in healthy donors. PCR was performed using 60 Vbeta and 13 Jbeta primers. Only in-frame clones appear in the TCRdb table, and some are missing; sequencing was by immunoSEQ multiplex PCR. Found here are over 110,000 clones, under 90% of them singletons; the top ten hold 4.5%. The sample comprised PBMCs. These receptor sequences come from a man aged 35 to 55 in good health and CMV-seronegative.

In DNA, the CDR3 is TGTGCCAGCAGCTCAGGAGGTGATTATGGCTACACCTTC. It encodes CASSSGGDYGYTF. The chain carries TRBV7-2 and TRBJ1-2, with unresolved D. Per germline, CDR1 SGHTA and CDR2 FQGNSA. Trimming left V 4 bases short and J 5 bases short, with 11 bases between. This CDR3 has 13 residues.

This clone occurred once. The chain recombines TRBV7-6 with TRBJ2-3; 9 bases line up with TRBD2. Per the germline V gene, CDR1 is SGHVS and CDR2 is FNYEAQ. Germline trimming cut 4 bases from V and 6 bases from J; bases unmatched to any gene: 8. This CDR3 contains 15 residues. CDR3 residues: CASSSSGGSVDTQYF. For the CDR3, the DNA is TGTGCCAGCAGCTCCAGCGGGGGGTCCGTCGATACGCAGTATTTT.

The chain couples TRBV19 to TRBJ1-4; 9 positions agree with TRBD1. The CDR3 is 15 amino acids. V lost 4 bases, J lost 5 bases, and 5 bases stayed unmatched. Germline values: CDR1 LNHDA, CDR2 SQIVND (reference sequence). This chain's CDR3 is CASSKGTGLNEKLFF. The CDR3 nucleotides read TGTGCCAGTAGTAAAGGGACAGGGTTAAATGAAAAACTGTTTTTT. Filled out from reference TRBV19 and TRBJ1-4, the complete variable domain reads DGGITQSPKYLFRKEGQNVTLSCEQNLNHDAMYWYRQDPGQGLRLIYYSQIVNDFQKGDIAEGYSVSREKKESFPLTVTSAQKNPTAFYLCASSKGTGLNEKLFFGSGTQLSVL.

The chain recombines TRBV15 with TRBJ1-5; weak D call: TRBD1 (5 bases). Trimming removed 5 bases at V and 3 bases at J, with 17 bases between. The CDR3 runs to 16 residues. CDR1 LNHNV and CDR2 YYDKDF come from the germline V gene (reference sequence). DNA of the CDR3: TGTGCCACCAGCGGAACTGGGGCGGGGACCAATCAGCCCCAGCATTTT. This translates into CATSGTGAGTNQPQHF.

The V call is TRBV9, the J call TRBJ2-3; 8 positions match TRBD2. The germline gives CDR1 SGDLS, CDR2 YYNGEE. This CDR3 comprises 16 residues. V shed 3 bases, J shed 6 bases, and the junction held 12 bases outside the gene matches. The chain's CDR3 is CASSGRGDPGGDTQYF. In DNA, the CDR3 is TGTGCCAGCAGCGGGCGGGGGGACCCTGGCGGGGATACGCAGTATTTT.

This clone was seen only once. V gene TRBV10-1 combines with J gene TRBJ2-3, with D tentatively TRBD2 (6 bases). CDR1 WNHNN and CDR2 SYGVQD come from the germline V gene (reference sequence). The V and J ends lost 3 bases and 5 bases respectively, with 27 bases between them. The CDR3 loop spans 19 amino acids. CDR3 bases: TGCGCCAGCAGTGAAAGGTGGCCGGGTGCGGGATCACTTGGAGATACGCAGTATTTT. Amino acid sequence: CASSERWPGAGSLGDTQYF.

The rearrangement uses TRBV5-4 and TRBJ1-6, with D possibly TRBD1 on 6 matching bases. V gave up 4 bases and J gave up 6 bases, with 14 bases separating them. Germline V gene lookup returns CDR1 SGHNT and CDR2 YYREEE (reference sequence). CDR3 size: 15 residues. The CDR3 nucleotides are TGTGCCAGCAGCCCTTCGACAGGACTTAATTCACCCCTCCACTTT. This translates into CASSPSTGLNSPLHF.

This clone was seen more than once but under ten times. V gene TRBV6-5 combines with J gene TRBJ2-7; TRBD1 is a possible D gene (8 bases). V was pared by 6 bases and J by 3 bases, with 18 bases between. CDR1 MNHEY and CDR2 SVGAGI come from the germline V gene. The CDR3 runs 15 residues. CDR3 bases: TGTGCCAGCAGCCTACAGGGGGGGCTTATCTACGAGCAGTACTTC. It codes for CASSLQGGLIYEQYF.

J is TRBJ2-3 and V is TRBV19; D remains ambiguous. The CDR3 is made up of 13 amino acids. Trimming cost V 4 bases and J 5 bases, with 10 bases left between them. CDR1 LNHDA and CDR2 SQIVND come from the germline V gene (reference sequence). CDR3 in amino acids: CASSSSGGDTQYF. Written as DNA, the CDR3 is TGTGCCAGTAGTAGTTCCGGCGGAGATACGCAGTATTTT.

V is TRBV30 and J is TRBJ1-5; TRBD1 matches 7 bases. With V trimmed by 1 base and J by 2 bases, 5 bases remained unmatched. Germline CDR1 GTSNPN, CDR2 SVGIG (reference sequence). CDR3 size: 15 residues. DNA for the CDR3: TGTGCCTGGAGTGCCTCACAGGGGCGCAATCAGCCCCAGCATTTT. As protein: CAWSASQGRNQPQHF.

The chain links TRBV10-3 to TRBJ1-1; unclear D gene. From germline, CDR1 is ENHRY and CDR2 SYGVKD. The CDR3 extends over 14 amino acids. Trimming cost V 3 bases and J 4 bases, with 12 bases left between them. The CDR3 nucleotides read TGTGCCATCAGTGACTGGCCTGGGAGCACTGAAGCTTTCTTT. Its protein product is CAISDWPGSTEAFF.

The chain recombines TRBV7-2 with TRBJ1-6, with 8 bases fitting TRBD1. V shed 2 bases, J shed 7 bases, and the junction held 4 bases outside the gene matches. Germline CDR1 SGHTA, CDR2 FQGNSA. The CDR3 extends over 15 amino acids. The CDR3 sequence: CASSLIGQGNSPLHF. The CDR3 DNA reads TGTGCCAGCAGCTTAATAGGACAGGGCAATTCACCCCTCCACTTT.

This rearrangement joins TRBV7-2 to TRBJ2-3, with D maybe TRBD1 (7 bases). In germline, CDR1 is SGHTA, CDR2 FQGNSA. The length of the CDR3 is 15 residues. Trimming took off 0 bases at V and 6 bases at J, with 13 bases between the two ends. This CDR3 reads CASSLAWAGGDTQYF. The DNA of the CDR3 is TGTGCCAGCAGCTTAGCTTGGGCAGGGGGGGATACGCAGTATTTT.

The V and J genes are TRBV9 and TRBJ1-1; TRBD1 aligns across 7 bases. Trimming removed 1 base from V and 0 bases from J; junction bases left unmatched: 6. The germline V gene has CDR1 SGDLS and CDR2 YYNGEE. The CDR3 is 16 amino acids. CDR3 sequence reads: CASSVKDRPMNTEAFF. CDR3 coding DNA: TGTGCCAGCAGCGTAAAGGACAGGCCCATGAACACTGAAGCTTTCTTT.